The clone carrying this T cell receptor beta chain was seen once. Germline values: CDR1 KGHDR, CDR2 SFDVKD. Losses at the gene ends were 5 bases for V and 4 bases for J; bases not matched to a gene: 4. The CDR3 spans 16 residues. This entry is derived from a study of blood T cell repertoires in COVID-19. Assay used: immunoSEQ multiplex PCR; TCRdb lists only in-frame clones, some missing. The sample has over 70,000 clones; 82% are singletons. Sequenced input: peripheral blood. The TCR was taken from a woman aged 55-70 years with acute or convalescent COVID-19. V gene TRBV24-1 combines with J gene TRBJ2-1; 13 nucleotides align to TRBD2. CDR3 nucleotides: TGTGCCACCAGTGGACCGACTAGCGGGAGGTACAATGAGCAGTTCTTC. Translating it yields CATSGPTSGRYNEQFF.